The 23 T cell receptor beta chains below all came from one sample that was sequenced in a study of PD-1 blockade in mismatch repair-deficient tumors. Some clones are missing from TCRdb's copy, which holds only in-frame ones; the method was immunoSEQ multiplex PCR. This sample has under 75,000 clones, with approximately 89% found just once. The starting material was peripheral blood, obtained 52 weeks after starting pembrolizumab. These TCRs come from an adult with mismatch repair-deficient cancer.

The chain carries TRBV2 and TRBJ2-3; TRBD1 agrees at 9 bases. V lost 7 bases and J lost 1; bases outside the gene matches: 9. The V gene's germline CDR1 is SNHLY and CDR2 FYNNEI. The CDR3 loop spans 16 amino acids. CDR3: CASNVGQGIGTDTQYF. The CDR3, as DNA: TGTGCCAGCAATGTGGGACAGGGAATCGGCACAGATACGCAGTATTTT.

The chain couples TRBV19 to TRBJ2-1; TRBD2 agrees at 7 bases. With 5 bases clipped from V and 6 bases from J, the junction kept 10 bases outside the gene matches. This CDR3 comprises 15 residues. CDR1 and CDR2 from the germline V gene are LNHDA and SQIVND (reference sequence). CDR3 sequence (DNA): TGTGCCAGTAGTCTCGGAGCGGGAACCGGCAATGAGCAGTTCTTC. It specifies CASSLGAGTGNEQFF.

Here the CDR3 reads CASTGQLNTEAFF. The CDR3 nucleotides are TGTGCCTCGACGGGACAGCTGAACACTGAAGCTTTCTTT. The chain couples TRBV30 to TRBJ1-1; 7 bases line up with TRBD1. The ends lost 7 bases at V and 0 bases at J; junction bases unmatched: 5. The CDR3 length is 13 residues. The germline gives CDR1 GTSNPN, CDR2 SVGIG (reference sequence).

V and J are TRBV28 and TRBJ2-5; 9 bases line up with TRBD2. Germline trimming cut 7 bases from V and 13 bases from J; bases unmatched to any gene: 22. CDR1 MDHEN and CDR2 SYDVKM come from the germline V gene. This CDR3 has 16 amino acids. Here the CDR3 reads CASTERGSGSANAWYF. The CDR3 DNA reads as TGTGCCAGCACCGAGCGGGGTAGCGGGAGTGCAAACGCATGGTACTTC.

The chain joins TRBV29-1 to TRBJ1-1; possible D gene TRBD1, 5 bases. V dropped 0 bases and J dropped 11 bases, with 16 bases sitting between them. The germline gives CDR1 SQVTM, CDR2 ANQGSEA. The CDR3 has 13 amino acids. The CDR3, as DNA: TGCAGCGTTGAAGAAATAGGGGCCCGGGGTGCTTTCTTT. Translated: CSVEEIGARGAFF. The whole variable domain, filled in from reference TRBV29-1 and TRBJ1-1, reads SAVISQKPSRDICQRGTSLTIQCQVDSQVTMMFWYRQQPGQSLTLIATANQGSEATYESGFVIDKFPISRPNLTFSTLTVSNMSPEDSSIYLCSVEEIGARGAFFGQGTRLTVV.

J is TRBJ2-5 and V is TRBV28; possibly TRBD1 for D (5 bases). CDR3 size: 13 residues. V gave up 5 bases and J gave up 2 bases, with 9 bases separating them. Germline V gene lookup returns CDR1 MDHEN and CDR2 SYDVKM. CDR3: CASSPGIQETQYF. The CDR3 bases are TGTGCCAGCAGTCCAGGGATACAAGAGACCCAGTACTTC.

The rearrangement links TRBV28 to TRBJ2-7, with 10 bases lining up with TRBD2. The V segment lost 7 bases and the J segment 7 bases; nucleotides outside the gene matches: 7. Looked up from germline, CDR1 is MDHEN and CDR2 is SYDVKM. The CDR3 runs to 13 residues. The DNA for the CDR3 is TGTGCCAGCATCAGCGGGAGGGCTCGAGAGCAGTACTTC. Protein: CASISGRAREQYF.

The V gene is TRBV19, the J gene TRBJ2-1; no reliable D call. This CDR3 region has 13 residues. Trimming stripped 0 bases from V and 4 bases from J, with 4 bases between. The germline gives CDR1 LNHDA, CDR2 SQIVND (reference sequence). The CDR3 nucleotides are TGTGCCAGTAGTATAGAAGGGTACAATGAGCAGTTCTTC. It specifies CASSIEGYNEQFF.

The chain links TRBV6-5 to TRBJ2-7; TRBD2 is a possible D gene (5 bases). V gave up 0 bases and J gave up 2 bases, with 11 bases separating them. Per germline, CDR1 MNHEY and CDR2 SVGAGI. This CDR3 has 15 amino acids. This CDR3 reads CASSYSGVMAYEQYF. In DNA, the CDR3 is TGTGCCAGCAGTTACTCCGGGGTAATGGCCTACGAGCAGTACTTC.

The chain joins TRBV7-9 to TRBJ2-5, with 10 nucleotides matching TRBD1. The CDR3 consists of 14 residues. Germline V CDR1 and CDR2: SEHNR, FQNEAQ (reference sequence). Germline trimming cut 5 bases from V and 5 bases from J; bases unmatched to any gene: 5. CDR3 sequence (DNA): TGTGCCAGCAGCAGACAGGGGGCAGGTGAGACCCAGTACTTC. This encodes CASSRQGAGETQYF.

CDR3 in amino acids: CASRTDRDRRATQYF. The CDR3 DNA reads as TGTGCCAGCAGAACGGACCGCGATCGTAGGGCTACGCAGTATTTT. J is TRBJ2-3 and V is TRBV7-9; no clear D gene. V was trimmed by 6 bases and J by 8 bases, leaving 21 bases between them. This CDR3 region has 15 residues. The germline V gene encodes CDR1 SEHNR and CDR2 FQNEAQ (reference sequence). The variable domain in full, with the rest retrieved from reference TRBV7-9 and TRBJ2-3, is DTGVSQNPRHKITKRGQNVTFRCDPISEHNRLYWYRQTLGQGPEFLTYFQNEAQLEKSRLLSDRFSAERPKGSFSTLEIQRTEQGDSAMYLCASRTDRDRRATQYFGPGTRLTVL.

Relative to its sample, this clone is medium-sized (0.01 to 0.1%). J is TRBJ2-5 and V is TRBV25-1, with D perhaps matching TRBD1 or TRBD2 (5 bases each). This CDR3 has 14 amino acids. Germline CDR1 is MGHDK and CDR2 is SYGVNS. The V end was cut by 3 bases, the J end by 5 bases, with 13 bases between. CDR3 DNA: TGTGCCAGCAGTGAGAGGGGCACGGGGGAGACCCAGTACTTC. This translates into CASSERGTGETQYF.

V and J are TRBV27 and TRBJ1-5; 11 positions agree with TRBD1. The J segment lost 4 bases and the V segment lost 4 bases, leaving 3 bases of the junction unmatched. Germline V lookup: CDR1 MNHEY, CDR2 SMNVEV (reference sequence). The CDR3 sequence is 15 residues long. The CDR3 region has the DNA TGTGCCAGCAGTTCCGGACAGGGGGCTAATCAGCCCCAGCATTTT. Encoded protein: CASSSGQGANQPQHF.

V usage is TRBV7-9 and J usage is TRBJ2-1; D remains ambiguous. The CDR3 extends over 14 amino acids. Germline-derived CDR1 and CDR2 are SEHNR and FQNEAQ (reference sequence). Between the trimmed V and J ends, which lost 0 bases and 4 bases, there was a span of 7 bases. The CDR3 DNA reads TGTGCCAGCAGCTTAGCGGAAAAGTACAATGAGCAGTTCTTC. Its translation is CASSLAEKYNEQFF. Filled out from reference TRBV7-9 and TRBJ2-1, the complete variable domain reads DTGVSQNPRHKITKRGQNVTFRCDPISEHNRLYWYRQTLGQGPEFLTYFQNEAQLEKSRLLSDRFSAERPKGSFSTLEIQRTEQGDSAMYLCASSLAEKYNEQFFGPGTRLTVL.

V gene TRBV7-9 combines with J gene TRBJ2-3; no definite D call. V lost 7 bases and J 2 bases, leaving 13 bases between the germline ends. The CDR3 sequence is 14 residues long. Germline V gene sequence: CDR1 SEHNR, CDR2 FQNEAQ (reference sequence). CDR3 sequence reads: CASMYGDLTDTQYF. Written as DNA, the CDR3 is TGTGCCAGCATGTATGGGGATCTCACAGATACGCAGTATTTT.

There are a few counts of this clone. The chain employs TRBV5-1 and TRBJ2-1, with TRBD2 matching over 9 bases. V trimming: 0 bases; J trimming: 7 bases; junction bases outside the gene matches: 2. The length of the CDR3 is 14 residues. Looked up from germline, CDR1 is SGHRS and CDR2 is YFSETQ. The CDR3 DNA follows: TGCGCCAGCAGCTTGGCGGGACTAGCTAATGAGCAGTTCTTC. Residues: CASSLAGLANEQFF.

Worth noting for this clone: One end of the junction is discordant with germline, which a read error may explain. The chain links TRBV20-1 to TRBJ1-2, with no clear D. Germline loops: CDR1 DFQATT, CDR2 SNEGSKA (reference sequence). The CDR3 spans 11 residues. The CDR3: CSAGRDGGHTF. CDR3 coding DNA: TGCAGTGCCGGACGGGATGGTGGCCACACCTTC.

This rearrangement joins TRBV9 to TRBJ2-7; 7 nucleotides line up with TRBD2. V trimming: 0 bases; J trimming: 5 bases; junction bases outside the gene matches: 8. Germline lookup yields CDR1 SGDLS and CDR2 YYNGEE. The CDR3 covers 15 residues. CDR3 sequence reads: CASSVDWRESDEQYF. CDR3 DNA: TGTGCCAGCAGCGTAGATTGGCGGGAGTCTGACGAGCAGTACTTC.

CDR3 region: CASGYTSGGETQYF. Here the CDR3 DNA reads TGTGCCAGCGGATATACTAGCGGTGGGGAGACCCAGTACTTC. The J gene is TRBJ2-5, the V gene TRBV27, with 8 bases matching TRBD2. The CDR3 contains 14 residues. V shed 8 bases, J shed 5 bases, and the junction held 10 bases outside the gene matches. Looked up from germline, CDR1 is MNHEY and CDR2 is SMNVEV (reference sequence).

The gene calls are TRBV18 and TRBJ1-1; D unclear. The CDR3 contains 17 residues. Germline CDR1 and CDR2: KGHSH and LQKENI. V lost 3 bases, J lost 0 bases, and 17 bases lay in between. In nucleotides, the CDR3 is TGTGCCAGCTCACCTTTAGCCGGGGTAGCGTTGAACACTGAAGCTTTCTTT. Its translation is CASSPLAGVALNTEAFF.

V is TRBV5-1 and J is TRBJ2-3; D gene uncertain. Germline V gene data show CDR1 as SGHRS and CDR2 as YFSETQ. The CDR3 covers 14 residues. V lost 2 bases and J 2 bases, leaving 9 bases between the germline ends. CDR3 region: CASSFQAFTDTQYF. The DNA of the CDR3 is TGCGCCAGCAGCTTTCAAGCGTTCACAGATACGCAGTATTTT. The variable domain in full, with the rest retrieved from reference TRBV5-1 and TRBJ2-3, is KAGVTQTPRYLIKTRGQQVTLSCSPISGHRSVSWYQQTPGQGLQFLFEYFSETQRNKGNFPGRFSGRQFSNSRSEMNVSTLELGDSALYLCASSFQAFTDTQYFGPGTRLTVL.

The V and J genes are TRBV5-1 and TRBJ2-7; TRBD1 aligns across 8 bases. From germline, CDR1 is SGHRS and CDR2 YFSETQ. The CDR3 extends over 16 amino acids. Trimming took 0 bases from V and 6 from J; bases not matched to a gene: 11. The CDR3, as DNA: TGCGCCAGCAGCTTGGCCTTTGGACAGGGATCCATCGAGCAGTACTTC. It yields the protein CASSLAFGQGSIEQYF.

The chain employs TRBV6-5 and TRBJ1-2; tentatively, D is TRBD1 (6 bases). Per germline, CDR1 MNHEY and CDR2 SVGAGI. The CDR3 has 11 amino acids. The V and J ends lost 5 bases and 5 bases respectively, with 6 bases between them. The CDR3 here is CASSQGYGYTF. Written as DNA, the CDR3 is TGTGCCAGCAGTCAGGGGTATGGCTACACCTTC.